This TCR beta chain was observed in a study of lymphopenia after photon versus proton radiotherapy. Study-wide results and caveats: Under photons, naive T cells and diversity fell while effector/memory populations rose. After the lymphocyte nadir, photon-treated repertoires showed oligoclonal expansion, especially of CD8+ Temra cells.

The CDR3 is made up of 14 amino acids. The germline gives CDR1 MNHEY, CDR2 SMNVEV (reference sequence). Trimming at V came to 6 bases and at J to 6 bases, leaving 8 bases not matched to a gene. Repertoires were generated with immunoSEQ multiplex PCR, while TCRdb's copy carries only in-frame clones and drops some. The sample comprises around 20,000 clones, 85% to 95% of which are singletons, and under 7.5% rests with the top ten. As to this clone: Its antigen is not identified.

The clonotype comes from a man aged 55 to 70 with pancreatic cancer. This chain joins TRBV27 and TRBJ2-1; 7 bases agree with TRBD1. The starting material was peripheral blood, obtained from a patient treated with photon-based radiotherapy. The CDR3 is CASRRDRVGNEQFF. The CDR3 DNA sequence: TGTGCCAGCAGGAGAGACAGGGTAGGCAATGAGCAGTTCTTC.